This TCR beta chain was identified during a study of post-analysis software for immune sequencing data. In the study overall: Recorded subtypes: relapsing-remitting, secondary progressive, progressive-relapsing; some patients unannotated. General observations from the study: Strong co-clustering by F measure was evident for samples that had been prepared in the same batch. Comparison of patients with controls showed 4 to 6 TRBV segments more frequent in patients, TRBV5-6, TRBV5-1 and TRBV20-1 among them. Multiple sclerosis patients had significantly lower normalized Chao1 diversity than controls.

Regarding this clonotype: The antigen is not known.

Germline CDR1 and CDR2: SQVTM and ANQGSEA. The CDR3 covers 14 residues. Trimming left V 6 bases short and J 1 base short, with 16 bases between. Incorporated into the TCR beta cDNA libraries were unique molecular identifiers, which served to reduce PCR and sequencing biases. Researchers reported 400,000 to 550,000 cDNA molecules coming from around 1 to 10 million T cells. TCRdb reprocessed the PCR reads with MiXCR, giving one entry per CDR3 protein. The sample carries 650,000 to 850,000 distinct CDR3 sequences, roughly 50% recorded once. The chain is built from TRBV29-1 and TRBJ2-7; tentative D call: TRBD2 (6 bases). Material: blood. The clonotype comes from a girl aged 10 to 17 with multiple sclerosis. CDR3 amino acids: CSVRGSYLSYEQYF. CDR3 coding DNA: TGCAGCGTACGGGGGTCCTATCTTTCCTACGAGCAGTACTTC.